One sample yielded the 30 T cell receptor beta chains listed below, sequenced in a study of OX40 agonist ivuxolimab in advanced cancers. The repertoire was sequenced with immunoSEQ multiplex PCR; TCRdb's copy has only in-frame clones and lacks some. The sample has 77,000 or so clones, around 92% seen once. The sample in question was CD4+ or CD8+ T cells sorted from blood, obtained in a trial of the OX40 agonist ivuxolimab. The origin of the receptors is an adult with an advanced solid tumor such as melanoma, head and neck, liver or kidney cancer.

CDR3 sequence: CASSADAGTGREQYF. The CDR3 coding sequence is TGTGCCAGCAGCGCGGATGCAGGCACCGGGAGGGAGCAGTACTTC. This rearrangement joins TRBV9 to TRBJ2-7, with TRBD2 matching over 7 bases. V lost 3 bases to trimming and J lost 7 bases; unmatched junction nucleotides: 13. Looked up from germline, CDR1 is SGDLS and CDR2 is YYNGEE. This CDR3 contains 15 residues.

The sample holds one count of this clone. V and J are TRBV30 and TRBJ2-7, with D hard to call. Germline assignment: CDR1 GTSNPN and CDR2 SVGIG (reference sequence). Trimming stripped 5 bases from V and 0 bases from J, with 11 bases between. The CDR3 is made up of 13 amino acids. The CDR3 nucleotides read TGTGCCTGGGACTCCGGTAGCTCCTACGAGCAGTACTTC. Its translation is CAWDSGSSYEQYF.

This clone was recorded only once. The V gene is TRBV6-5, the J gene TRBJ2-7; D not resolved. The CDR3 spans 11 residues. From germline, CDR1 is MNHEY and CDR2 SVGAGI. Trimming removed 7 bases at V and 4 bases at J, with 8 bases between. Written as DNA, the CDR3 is TGTGCCAGCACCATGGGTTACGAGCAGTACTTC. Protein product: CASTMGYEQYF.

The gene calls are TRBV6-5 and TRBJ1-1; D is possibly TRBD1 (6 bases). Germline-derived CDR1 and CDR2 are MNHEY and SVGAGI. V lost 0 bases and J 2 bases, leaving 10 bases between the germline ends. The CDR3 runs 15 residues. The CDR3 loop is CASSYSQGINTEAFF. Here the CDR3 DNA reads TGTGCCAGCAGTTACTCACAGGGAATCAACACTGAAGCTTTCTTT.

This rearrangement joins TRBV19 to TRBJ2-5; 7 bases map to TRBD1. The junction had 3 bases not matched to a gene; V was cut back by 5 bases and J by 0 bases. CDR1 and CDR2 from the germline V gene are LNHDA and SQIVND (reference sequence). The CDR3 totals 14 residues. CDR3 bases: TGTGCCAGTAGTCCCAGGGGGAACCAAGAGACCCAGTACTTC. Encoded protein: CASSPRGNQETQYF.

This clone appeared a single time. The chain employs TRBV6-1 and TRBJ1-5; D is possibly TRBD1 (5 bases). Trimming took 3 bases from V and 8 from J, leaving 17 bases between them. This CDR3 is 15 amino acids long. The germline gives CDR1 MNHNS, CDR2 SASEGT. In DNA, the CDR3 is TGTGCCAGCAGTGATTGGCAGGGCCCTATGGAGCCCCAGCATTTT. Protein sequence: CASSDWQGPMEPQHF.

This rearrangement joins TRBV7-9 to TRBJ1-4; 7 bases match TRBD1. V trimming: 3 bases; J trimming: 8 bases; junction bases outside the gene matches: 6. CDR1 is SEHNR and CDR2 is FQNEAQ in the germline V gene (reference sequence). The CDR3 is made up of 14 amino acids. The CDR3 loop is CASSFQGGNEKLFF. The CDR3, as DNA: TGTGCCAGCAGCTTCCAAGGGGGCAACGAAAAACTGTTTTTT.

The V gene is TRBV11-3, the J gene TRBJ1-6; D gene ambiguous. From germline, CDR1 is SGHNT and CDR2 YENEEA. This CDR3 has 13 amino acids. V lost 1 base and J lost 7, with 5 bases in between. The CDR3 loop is CASSLGGNSPLHF. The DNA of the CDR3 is TGTGCCAGCAGCTTAGGTGGGAATTCACCCCTCCACTTT.

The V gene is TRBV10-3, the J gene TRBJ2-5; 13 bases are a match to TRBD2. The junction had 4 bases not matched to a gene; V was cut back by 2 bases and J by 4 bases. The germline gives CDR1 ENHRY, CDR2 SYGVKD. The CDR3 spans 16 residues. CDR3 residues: CAISETSGGAIETQYF. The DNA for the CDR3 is TGTGCCATCAGTGAGACTAGCGGGGGGGCCATAGAGACCCAGTACTTC.

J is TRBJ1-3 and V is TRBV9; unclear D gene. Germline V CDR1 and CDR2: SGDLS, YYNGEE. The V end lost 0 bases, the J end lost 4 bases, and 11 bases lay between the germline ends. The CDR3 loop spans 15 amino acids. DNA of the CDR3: TGTGCCAGCAGCGTAGTCTCGGGTGGCGGAAACACCATATATTTT. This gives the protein CASSVVSGGGNTIYF.

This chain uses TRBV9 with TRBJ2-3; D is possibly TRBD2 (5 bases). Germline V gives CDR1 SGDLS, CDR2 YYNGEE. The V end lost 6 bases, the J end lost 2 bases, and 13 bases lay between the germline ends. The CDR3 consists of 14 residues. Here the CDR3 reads CASNAGLNTDTQYF. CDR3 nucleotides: TGTGCCAGCAATGCGGGCCTAAACACAGATACGCAGTATTTT.

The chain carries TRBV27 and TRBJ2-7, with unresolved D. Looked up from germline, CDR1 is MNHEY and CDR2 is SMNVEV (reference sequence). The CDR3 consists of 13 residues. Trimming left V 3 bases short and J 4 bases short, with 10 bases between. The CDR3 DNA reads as TGTGCCAGCAGTTTCGGACCTACTTACGAGCAGTACTTC. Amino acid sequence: CASSFGPTYEQYF.

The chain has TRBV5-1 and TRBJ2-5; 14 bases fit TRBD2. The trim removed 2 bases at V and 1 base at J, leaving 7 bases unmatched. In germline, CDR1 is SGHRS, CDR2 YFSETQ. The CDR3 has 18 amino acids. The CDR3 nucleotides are TGCGCCAGCAGCTTCGGACTAGCGGGGGGTCTCGCCCAAGAGACCCAGTACTTC. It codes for CASSFGLAGGLAQETQYF.

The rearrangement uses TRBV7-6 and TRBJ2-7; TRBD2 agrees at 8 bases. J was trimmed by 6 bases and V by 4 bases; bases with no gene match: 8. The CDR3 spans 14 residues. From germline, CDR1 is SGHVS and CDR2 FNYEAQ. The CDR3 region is CASSSHDSGVEQYF. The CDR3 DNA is TGTGCCAGCAGCTCCCACGATAGCGGGGTCGAGCAGTACTTC.

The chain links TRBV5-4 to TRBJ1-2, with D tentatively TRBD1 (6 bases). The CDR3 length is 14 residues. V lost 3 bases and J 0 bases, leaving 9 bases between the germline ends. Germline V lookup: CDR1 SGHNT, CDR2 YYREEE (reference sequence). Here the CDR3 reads CASSSTGANYGYTF. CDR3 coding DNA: TGTGCCAGCAGCTCGACAGGAGCTAACTATGGCTACACCTTC.

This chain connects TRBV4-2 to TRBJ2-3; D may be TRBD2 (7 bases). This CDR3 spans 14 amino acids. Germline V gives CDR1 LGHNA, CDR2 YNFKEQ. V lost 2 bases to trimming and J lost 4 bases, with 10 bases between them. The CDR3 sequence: CASSQTGGADTQYF. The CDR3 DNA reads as TGTGCCAGCAGCCAAACGGGGGGCGCAGATACGCAGTATTTT.

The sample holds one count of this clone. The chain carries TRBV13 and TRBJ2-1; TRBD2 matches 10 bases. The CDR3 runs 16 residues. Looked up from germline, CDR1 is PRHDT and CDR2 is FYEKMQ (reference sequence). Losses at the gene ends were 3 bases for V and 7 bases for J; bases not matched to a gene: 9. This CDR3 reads CASSFPSGGQGNEQFF. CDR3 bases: TGTGCCAGCAGCTTTCCTAGCGGGGGCCAGGGGAATGAGCAGTTCTTC.

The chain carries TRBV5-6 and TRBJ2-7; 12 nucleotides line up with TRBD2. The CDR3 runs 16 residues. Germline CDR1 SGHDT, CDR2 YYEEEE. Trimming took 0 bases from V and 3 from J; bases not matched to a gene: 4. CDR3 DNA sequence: TGTGCCAGCAGCTTGGCGACTAGCGGGGGAATCTACGAGCAGTACTTC. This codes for CASSLATSGGIYEQYF.

The CDR3 spells CASSESLQGGHTGELFF. As DNA, the CDR3 is TGCGCCAGCAGTGAATCCCTTCAGGGGGGGCACACCGGGGAGCTGTTTTTT. The rearrangement links TRBV10-1 to TRBJ2-2; perhaps D is TRBD1 or TRBD2 (7 bases each). The CDR3 spans 17 residues. CDR1 is WNHNN and CDR2 is SYGVQD in the germline V gene (reference sequence). The ends were cut back, 3 bases at V and 3 bases at J, with 17 bases in the middle.

The CDR3 reads CASKTGDSTDTQYF. Written as DNA, the CDR3 is TGTGCCAGCAAAACCGGTGACAGCACAGATACGCAGTATTTT. The chain links TRBV9 to TRBJ2-3, with D unresolved. The V gene's germline CDR1 is SGDLS and CDR2 YYNGEE. This CDR3 contains 14 residues. Trimming shortened V by 6 bases and J by 0 bases, and 11 bases separated the two germline ends.

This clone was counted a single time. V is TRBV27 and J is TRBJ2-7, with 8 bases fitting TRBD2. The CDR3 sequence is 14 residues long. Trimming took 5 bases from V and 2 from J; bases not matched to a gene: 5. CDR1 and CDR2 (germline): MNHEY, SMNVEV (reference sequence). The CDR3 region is CASSPPGLAYEQYF. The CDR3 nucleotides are TGTGCCAGCAGTCCACCGGGACTAGCCTACGAGCAGTACTTC.

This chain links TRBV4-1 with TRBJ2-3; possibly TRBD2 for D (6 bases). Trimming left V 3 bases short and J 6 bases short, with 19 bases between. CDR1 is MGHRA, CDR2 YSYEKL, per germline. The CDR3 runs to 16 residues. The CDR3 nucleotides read TGCGCCAGCAGCCACCCGCCCCAGACTAGAGCGGATACGCAGTATTTT. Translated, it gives CASSHPPQTRADTQYF.

CDR3 coding DNA: TGTGCCAGCAGCTTTCAACACAACTATGGCTACACCTTC. Translated, it gives CASSFQHNYGYTF. The chain couples TRBV5-6 to TRBJ1-2; no clear D. V was trimmed by 2 bases and J by 2 bases, leaving 7 bases between them. Germline CDR1 SGHDT, CDR2 YYEEEE. The CDR3 length is 13 residues.

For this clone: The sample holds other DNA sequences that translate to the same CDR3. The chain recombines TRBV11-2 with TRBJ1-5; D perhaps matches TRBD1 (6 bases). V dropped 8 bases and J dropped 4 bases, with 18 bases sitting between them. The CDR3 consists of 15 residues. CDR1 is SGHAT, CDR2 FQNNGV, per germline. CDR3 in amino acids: CASSWGQGRNQPQHF. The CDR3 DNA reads TGTGCCAGCTCCTGGGGGCAGGGACGAAATCAGCCCCAGCATTTT.

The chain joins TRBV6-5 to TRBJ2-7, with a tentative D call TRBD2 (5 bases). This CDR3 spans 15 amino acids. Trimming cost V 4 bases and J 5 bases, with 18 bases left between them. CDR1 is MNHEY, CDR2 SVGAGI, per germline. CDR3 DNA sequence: TGTGCCAGCAGTTGGTCGGGATTAGCTGGGGACGAGCAGTACTTC. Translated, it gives CASSWSGLAGDEQYF.

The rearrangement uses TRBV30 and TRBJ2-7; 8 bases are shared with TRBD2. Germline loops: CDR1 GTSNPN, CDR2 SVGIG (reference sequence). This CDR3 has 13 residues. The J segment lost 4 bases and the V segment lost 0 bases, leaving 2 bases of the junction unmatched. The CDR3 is CAWSVAGAYEQYF. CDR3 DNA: TGTGCCTGGAGTGTAGCGGGGGCATACGAGCAGTACTTC.

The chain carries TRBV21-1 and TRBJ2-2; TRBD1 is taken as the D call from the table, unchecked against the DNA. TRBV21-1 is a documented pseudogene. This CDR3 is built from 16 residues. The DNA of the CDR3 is TGTGCCACCTCCGAGGGACACTCAACGAACACCGGGGAGCTGTTTTTT. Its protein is CATSEGHSTNTGELFF.

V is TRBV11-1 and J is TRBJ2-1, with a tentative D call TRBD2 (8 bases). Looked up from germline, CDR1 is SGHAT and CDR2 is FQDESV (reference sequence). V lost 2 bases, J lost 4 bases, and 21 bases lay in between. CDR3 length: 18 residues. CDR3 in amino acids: CASSLFFLAGGQYNEQFF. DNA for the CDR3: TGTGCCAGCAGCTTATTCTTTCTTGCGGGGGGACAGTACAATGAGCAGTTCTTC.

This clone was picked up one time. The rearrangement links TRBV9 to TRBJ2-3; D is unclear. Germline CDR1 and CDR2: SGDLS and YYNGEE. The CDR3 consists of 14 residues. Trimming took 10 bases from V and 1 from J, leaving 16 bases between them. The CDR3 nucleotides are TGTGCCTCCCGTAGTTCCCCTGGCACAGATACGCAGTATTTT. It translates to CASRSSPGTDTQYF. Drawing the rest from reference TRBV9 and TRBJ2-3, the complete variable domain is DSGVTQTPKHLITATGQRVTLRCSPRSGDLSVYWYQQSLDQGLQFLIQYYNGEERAKGNILERFSAQQFPDLHSELNLSSLELGDSALYFCASRSSPGTDTQYFGPGTRLTVL.

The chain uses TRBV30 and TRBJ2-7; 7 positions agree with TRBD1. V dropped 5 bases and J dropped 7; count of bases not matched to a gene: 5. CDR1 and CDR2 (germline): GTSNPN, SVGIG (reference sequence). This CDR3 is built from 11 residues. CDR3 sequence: CAWATGLEQYF. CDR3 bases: TGTGCCTGGGCGACAGGGCTTGAGCAGTACTTC.